This T cell receptor beta chain was captured by sequencing in a study of vaccination and CD4 T cells after COVID-19. As for the study in general: Overlapping peptides covering the spike proteins of SARS-CoV-2, HCoV-NL63, HCoV-OC43 and HCoV-229E were added to stimulate cells. Control cultures used a CEFX viral epitope pool, an HIV-1 Nef peptide pool, or no peptide.

The Oncomine TCR Beta short-read assay was what sequenced the DNA obtained from cultured CD4+ T cells. One entry per CDR3 protein results from TCRdb running MiXCR on the PCR reads. The table has around 16,000 distinct CDR3 sequences, 54% seen once. The time point here: late sampling 161 to 241 days after vaccination in a few convalescent patients. Treatment denoted: roughly 11-day PBMC culture with coronavirus spike peptide pools or control peptides (ViraFEST assay). Trimming removed 7 bases from V and 3 bases from J, with 15 bases in between. Germline V gives CDR1 SQVTM, CDR2 ANQGSEA. The CDR3 consists of 13 residues. Details on this clonotype: The antigen is undetermined.

This sequence joins TRBV29-1 and TRBJ1-1; D is unclear. The sample was CD4+ T cells from blood, cultured in vitro, taken about 7 months after SARS-CoV-2 vaccination. The source of this sequence is a human donor who had recovered from COVID-19. The DNA for the CDR3 is TGCAGCGCATCCCCCCTACGGGACACTGAAGCTTTCTTT. It is translated as CSASPLRDTEAFF.